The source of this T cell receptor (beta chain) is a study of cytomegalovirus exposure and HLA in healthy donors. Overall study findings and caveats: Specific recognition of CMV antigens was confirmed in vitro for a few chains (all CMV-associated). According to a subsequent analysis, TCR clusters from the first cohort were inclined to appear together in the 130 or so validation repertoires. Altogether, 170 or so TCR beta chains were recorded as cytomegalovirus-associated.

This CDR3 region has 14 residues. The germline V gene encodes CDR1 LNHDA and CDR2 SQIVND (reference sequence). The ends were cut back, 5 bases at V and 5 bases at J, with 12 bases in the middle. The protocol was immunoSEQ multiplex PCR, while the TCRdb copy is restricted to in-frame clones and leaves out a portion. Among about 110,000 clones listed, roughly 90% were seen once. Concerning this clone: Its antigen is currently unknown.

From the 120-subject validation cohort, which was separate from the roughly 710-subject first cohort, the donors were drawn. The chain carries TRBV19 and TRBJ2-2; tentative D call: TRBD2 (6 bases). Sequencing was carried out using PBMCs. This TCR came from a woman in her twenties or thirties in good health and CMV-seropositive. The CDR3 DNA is TGTGCCAGTAGTGTTGGGAGGATGACCGGGGAGCTGTTTTTT. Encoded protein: CASSVGRMTGELFF.